These 28 T cell receptor beta chains were sequenced from one sample in a study of cytomegalovirus exposure and HLA in healthy donors. Both 60 Vbeta primers and 13 Jbeta primers went into the PCR. Only in-frame clones appear in the TCRdb table, and some are missing; sequencing was by immunoSEQ multiplex PCR. The sample yields roughly 200,000 clones, 75% to 85% seen once. The sample was PBMCs. These receptors were obtained from a woman in her 50s in good health and CMV-seronegative.

The chain recombines TRBV5-6 with TRBJ1-1; D is possibly TRBD1 (5 bases). The V gene's germline CDR1 is SGHDT and CDR2 YYEEEE. The CDR3 has 16 residues. Trimming took 3 bases from V and 0 from J, leaving 15 bases between them. The CDR3 nucleotides read TGTGCCAGCAGCTCGAGGGGAGGGCCTTTGAACACTGAAGCTTTCTTT. It yields the protein CASSSRGGPLNTEAFF.

The rearrangement links TRBV7-9 to TRBJ2-3; TRBD2 aligns across 8 bases. Germline trimming cut 2 bases from V and 0 bases from J; bases unmatched to any gene: 4. The CDR3 length is 16 residues. Germline V gene lookup returns CDR1 SEHNR and CDR2 FQNEAQ (reference sequence). The CDR3 sequence is CASSLLIAGSTDTQYF. The CDR3, as DNA: TGTGCCAGCAGCTTATTGATAGCGGGGAGCACAGATACGCAGTATTTT.

The chain employs TRBV7-9 and TRBJ2-1; 12 bases are a match to TRBD1. Germline-derived CDR1 and CDR2 are SEHNR and FQNEAQ (reference sequence). The V and J ends lost 5 bases and 5 bases, in that order; junction bases with no gene match: 4. This CDR3 is 15 amino acids long. Written as DNA, the CDR3 is TGTGCCAGCAGCCCGGGACAGGGGGCTGACAATGAGCAGTTCTTC. It specifies CASSPGQGADNEQFF. The complete variable domain, with remaining parts taken from reference TRBV7-9 and TRBJ2-1, reads DTGVSQNPRHKITKRGQNVTFRCDPISEHNRLYWYRQTLGQGPEFLTYFQNEAQLEKSRLLSDRFSAERPKGSFSTLEIQRTEQGDSAMYLCASSPGQGADNEQFFGPGTRLTVL.

This rearrangement joins TRBV28 to TRBJ2-5, with TRBD2 identical over 7 bases. This CDR3 has 14 amino acids. Trimming at V came to 2 bases and at J to 2 bases, leaving 2 bases not matched to a gene. Germline V gives CDR1 MDHEN, CDR2 SYDVKM. CDR3 sequence reads: CASSLRAGQETQYF. DNA of the CDR3: TGTGCCAGCAGTTTAAGAGCGGGACAAGAGACCCAGTACTTC.

V is TRBV6-5 and J is TRBJ1-5; D unclear. CDR3 size: 15 residues. Deletions cut 4 bases from V and 2 bases from J, with 12 bases between. From germline, CDR1 is MNHEY and CDR2 SVGAGI. In DNA, the CDR3 is TGTGCCAGCAGTTGCTCGGGCCCGGGCAATCAGCCCCAGCATTTT. This encodes CASSCSGPGNQPQHF.

The sample holds one count of this clone. The chain combines TRBV28 with TRBJ2-5, with 8 bases identical to TRBD1. Germline loops: CDR1 MDHEN, CDR2 SYDVKM. The CDR3 is 15 residues long. Unmatched junction bases numbered 7, after V lost 2 bases and J lost 5 bases. CDR3 in amino acids: CASSLMAGGIETQYF. As DNA, the CDR3 is TGTGCCAGCAGTTTAATGGCAGGGGGCATCGAGACCCAGTACTTC. Supplemented by reference TRBV28 and TRBJ2-5, the full variable domain reads DVKVTQSSRYLVKRTGEKVFLECVQDMDHENMFWYRQDPGLGLRLIYFSYDVKMKEKGDIPEGYSVSREKKERFSLILESASTNQTSMYLCASSLMAGGIETQYFGPGTRLLVL.

The chain couples TRBV7-9 to TRBJ2-5, with D hard to call. Germline-derived CDR1 and CDR2 are SEHNR and FQNEAQ (reference sequence). V gave up 0 bases and J gave up 4 bases, with 12 bases separating them. CDR3 size: 15 residues. The CDR3: CASSLATAVRETQYF. Here the CDR3 DNA reads TGTGCCAGCAGCTTAGCCACAGCAGTTAGAGAGACCCAGTACTTC.

The chain carries TRBV5-6 and TRBJ2-7, with D maybe TRBD1 (7 bases). In germline, CDR1 is SGHDT, CDR2 YYEEEE. This CDR3 comprises 15 residues. V lost 4 bases and J lost 7, with 21 bases in between. This chain's CDR3 is CASSRRGTGAGEQYF. The CDR3 nucleotides are TGTGCCAGCAGCCGGCGGGGAACAGGGGCGGGGGAGCAGTACTTC.

V usage is TRBV15 and J usage is TRBJ2-3; D possibly corresponds to TRBD2 (5 bases). CDR1 LNHNV and CDR2 YYDKDF come from the germline V gene (reference sequence). The CDR3 is 14 residues long. The V end lost 0 bases, the J end lost 4 bases, and 8 bases lay between the germline ends. The CDR3 reads CATSRDPSPDTQYF. The CDR3 nucleotides are TGTGCCACCAGCAGAGACCCTAGCCCAGATACGCAGTATTTT.

The chain is built from TRBV19 and TRBJ1-5; 9 positions agree with TRBD1. This CDR3 comprises 19 residues. Unmatched junction bases numbered 14, after V lost 5 bases and J lost 0 bases. Germline values: CDR1 LNHDA, CDR2 SQIVND (reference sequence). Here the CDR3 reads CASSPRDRDVRLSNQPQHF. CDR3 coding DNA: TGTGCCAGTAGTCCCCGGGACAGGGATGTAAGGCTTAGCAATCAGCCCCAGCATTTT.

The rearrangement uses TRBV7-9 and TRBJ2-3, with 8 bases fitting TRBD2. The length of the CDR3 is 16 residues. Germline V gene data show CDR1 as SEHNR and CDR2 as FQNEAQ (reference sequence). V shed 5 bases and J 3 bases; nucleotides not matched to a gene: 10. For the CDR3, the DNA is TGTGCCAGCAGCCTCAGCGGGAGAGGGATTACAGATACGCAGTATTTT. Translated, it gives CASSLSGRGITDTQYF.

The chain uses TRBV4-2 and TRBJ1-4; a weak D match, TRBD1 (5 bases). The germline gives CDR1 LGHNA, CDR2 YNFKEQ. The CDR3 has 15 residues. The ends were cut back, 0 bases at V and 8 bases at J, with 13 bases in the middle. The CDR3 nucleotides read TGTGCCAGCAGCCAAGATGGGGGGTTTGGGGAAAAACTGTTTTTT. Its translation: CASSQDGGFGEKLFF.

The chain links TRBV29-1 to TRBJ2-7; D perhaps matches TRBD1 (5 bases). The germline gives CDR1 SQVTM, CDR2 ANQGSEA. This CDR3 has 12 residues. V was shortened by 4 bases and J by 2 bases, with 9 bases between the two germline ends. CDR3 sequence reads: CSVVDIAYEQYF. In DNA form, the CDR3 reads TGCAGCGTTGTGGACATTGCCTACGAGCAGTACTTC.

The CDR3 region has the DNA TGCGCCAGCAGCTTGGACCCGGGAGGGCCAAGCAATGAGCAGTTCTTC. It translates to CASSLDPGGPSNEQFF. The V call is TRBV5-1, the J call TRBJ2-1; TRBD2 agrees at 8 bases. Trimming cost V 0 bases and J 6 bases; bases outside gene matches: 8. This CDR3 has 16 amino acids. Germline CDR1 is SGHRS and CDR2 is YFSETQ.

This clone was seen a few times. The chain has TRBV7-8 and TRBJ2-5; TRBD2 agrees at 11 bases. This CDR3 has 18 amino acids. V lost 4 bases, J lost 5 bases, and 15 bases stayed unmatched. From germline, CDR1 is SGHVS and CDR2 FQNEAQ. DNA for the CDR3: TGTGCCAGCAGCTCCCCCAGGAGTAGCGGGAGGGCCCGGGAGACCCAGTACTTC. It specifies CASSSPRSSGRARETQYF. The full variable domain, completed using reference TRBV7-8 and TRBJ2-5, is GAGVSQSPRYKVAKRGQDVALRCDPISGHVSLFWYQQALGQGPEFLTYFQNEAQLDKSGLPSDRFFAERPEGSVSTLKIQRTQQEDSAVYLCASSSPRSSGRARETQYFGPGTRLLVL.

This clone was detected only once. The chain uses TRBV6-5 and TRBJ2-1; D uncertain. This CDR3 is built from 12 residues. V shed 4 bases and J shed 7 bases, with 8 bases lying between them. Germline V gene lookup returns CDR1 MNHEY and CDR2 SVGAGI. CDR3 residues: CASSSRWNEQFF. CDR3 DNA: TGTGCCAGCAGTTCGAGGTGGAATGAGCAGTTCTTC.

This chain connects TRBV13 to TRBJ2-1, with D perhaps matching TRBD2 (6 bases). Trimming took off 0 bases at V and 3 bases at J, with 12 bases between the two ends. Germline V CDR1 and CDR2: PRHDT, FYEKMQ (reference sequence). The CDR3 is 16 residues long. DNA for the CDR3: TGTGCCAGCAGCTTAGGCCGGGGAGGACTCTACAATGAGCAGTTCTTC. Translated: CASSLGRGGLYNEQFF.

This clone has a handful of counts. This chain joins TRBV6-5 and TRBJ1-2; perhaps TRBD1 as D (6 bases). V was cut by 5 bases and J by 4 bases, with 11 bases left in between. This CDR3 has 13 residues. Germline values: CDR1 MNHEY, CDR2 SVGAGI. The CDR3, as DNA: TGTGCCAGCAGTAGGGACAAGGTCTATGGCTACACCTTC. Encoded protein: CASSRDKVYGYTF.

This sequence joins TRBV6-5 and TRBJ2-2; 7 bases align to TRBD2. This CDR3 region has 16 residues. Germline V gives CDR1 MNHEY, CDR2 SVGAGI. V lost 0 bases, J lost 4 bases, and 5 bases stayed unmatched. In DNA form, the CDR3 reads TGTGCCAGCAGTTACTCAGGGAGGGCGCGCACCGGGGAGCTGTTTTTT. This sequence encodes CASSYSGRARTGELFF.

This chain links TRBV5-1 with TRBJ1-1; 7 bases agree with TRBD1. Germline assignment: CDR1 SGHRS and CDR2 YFSETQ. The CDR3 sequence is 15 residues long. The trim removed 4 bases at V and 4 bases at J, leaving 10 bases unmatched. The CDR3 sequence: CASSIWTGSGTEAFF. CDR3 nucleotides: TGCGCCAGCAGCATATGGACAGGTAGTGGCACTGAAGCTTTCTTT.

V usage is TRBV4-1 and J usage is TRBJ2-7; 7 bases line up with TRBD1. J was trimmed by 3 bases and V by 3 bases; bases with no gene match: 8. Germline V lookup: CDR1 MGHRA, CDR2 YSYEKL. The CDR3 consists of 15 residues. As DNA, the CDR3 is TGCGCCAGCAGCCAGGATACAGGGGTCCTCTACGAGCAGTACTTC. Protein sequence: CASSQDTGVLYEQYF.

Worth noting for this clone: At one of its ends the junction is not consistent with the germline gene, which may arise from a read error. This chain joins TRBV7-9 and TRBJ2-6; 7 nucleotides agree with TRBD1. This CDR3 spans 18 amino acids. Germline V lookup: CDR1 SEHNR, CDR2 FQNEAQ (reference sequence). CDR3 DNA sequence: TGTTCCAGCAGCCCCCGGGACAGTCACGTCTCTGGGGCCAACGTCCTGACTTTC. Translation: CSSSPRDSHVSGANVLTF.

The chain couples TRBV13 to TRBJ1-2, with unresolved D. V lost 9 bases to trimming and J lost 7 bases, with 12 bases between them. The CDR3 has 11 residues. CDR1 and CDR2 (germline): PRHDT, FYEKMQ (reference sequence). The CDR3 here is CASNEPGGYTF. The CDR3 region has the DNA TGTGCCAGTAATGAACCGGGTGGCTACACCTTC.

The chain links TRBV7-6 to TRBJ2-5; 8 nucleotides line up with TRBD2. TRBJ2-7 explains the end of the DNA better; the J call may be wrong. CDR1 is SGHVS, CDR2 FNYEAQ, per germline. CDR3 length equals 15 residues. The CDR3 DNA sequence: TGTGCCAGCAGCCCAGGTAGCGGGGACCTCTACGAGCAGTACTTC. Its translation is CASSPGSGDLYEQYF.

This clone has more than one count but fewer than ten. The CDR3 bases are TGTGCCAGCAGCCAAGACTACCCAAGCGGAAATACGCAGTATTTT. Its translation: CASSQDYPSGNTQYF. This chain joins TRBV14 and TRBJ2-3; D may be TRBD2 (5 bases). With 0 bases removed from V and 7 bases from J, the gap between germline ends came to 14 bases. The CDR3 length is 15 residues. Germline V gene data show CDR1 as SGHDN and CDR2 as FVKESK.

This chain joins TRBV27 and TRBJ1-1; no clear D gene. The V gene's germline CDR1 is MNHEY and CDR2 SMNVEV (reference sequence). This CDR3 has 17 residues. The V end lost 2 bases, the J end lost 0 bases, and 16 bases lay between the germline ends. CDR3 region: CASSLLWSENLNTEAFF. Here the CDR3 DNA reads TGTGCCAGCAGTTTACTTTGGAGCGAAAACCTGAACACTGAAGCTTTCTTT.

The chain employs TRBV2 and TRBJ1-4; D perhaps matches TRBD1 (6 bases). Germline CDR1 and CDR2: SNHLY and FYNNEI. Trimming removed 11 bases at V and 7 bases at J, with 20 bases between. This CDR3 is 14 amino acids long. In DNA, the CDR3 is TGTGCCGGAATACCAGGGGTACGGGGTGAAAAACTGTTTTTT. It codes for CAGIPGVRGEKLFF.

Of note for this clone: This sample includes further DNA sequences coding for the same CDR3. The genes are TRBV18 and TRBJ2-1, with TRBD2 matching 10 bases. J lost 4 bases, V lost 4 bases, and 4 bases had no gene match. CDR3 length equals 15 residues. Germline V lookup: CDR1 KGHSH, CDR2 LQKENI. The CDR3 is CASSLRTSGYNEQFF. CDR3 bases: TGTGCCAGCTCACTCAGGACTAGCGGATACAATGAGCAGTTCTTC. Together with reference TRBV18 and TRBJ2-1, the CDR3 gives the full variable domain: NAGVMQNPRHLVRRRGQEARLRCSPMKGHSHVYWYRQLPEEGLKFMVYLQKENIIDESGMPKERFSAEFPKEGPSILRIQQVVRGDSAAYFCASSLRTSGYNEQFFGPGTRLTVL.